These 27 T cell receptor beta chains were all obtained from the same sample, sequenced in a study of shared clonotypes between healthy human individuals. The protocol was immunoSEQ multiplex PCR, while the TCRdb copy is restricted to in-frame clones and leaves out a portion. The data hold about 690,000 clones, with about 90% observed a single time. Sequenced material: memory CD8+ T cells from PBMCs. Documented subset: CD45RO+ cells pooled with CCR7-negative TemRA cells. These TCRs come from a man aged 18 to 29 in good health. Some clones in this sample may be carry-over from other donors' samples.

The chain carries TRBV10-3 and TRBJ2-7; TRBD1 matches at 7 bases. CDR1 ENHRY and CDR2 SYGVKD come from the germline V gene. The CDR3 is 13 residues long. With 2 bases clipped from V and 9 bases from J, the junction kept 7 bases outside the gene matches. The CDR3 bases are TGTGCCATCAGTGAGAGAGACAGGGTATTGCAGTACTTC. Translation gives CAISERDRVLQYF.

In its sample, this clone was seen a few times. V usage is TRBV7-6 and J usage is TRBJ1-3; D uncertain. Germline V lookup: CDR1 SGHVS, CDR2 FNYEAQ. Trimming removed 1 base from V and 0 bases from J, with 7 bases in between. The CDR3 is 15 residues long. CDR3 DNA: TGTGCCAGCAGCTTAGACACGGACTCTGGAAACACCATATATTTT. Translated: CASSLDTDSGNTIYF.

The chain recombines TRBV27 with TRBJ2-1; the match to TRBD1 covers 8 bases. Germline-derived CDR1 and CDR2 are MNHEY and SMNVEV (reference sequence). Trimming cost V 5 bases and J 2 bases; bases outside gene matches: 5. The CDR3 totals 15 residues. CDR3 sequence reads: CASSPRTGPYNEQFF. The DNA of the CDR3 is TGTGCCAGCAGTCCAAGGACAGGGCCCTACAATGAGCAGTTCTTC.

The rearrangement uses TRBV5-5 and TRBJ2-7; D call uncertain. The CDR3 is made up of 15 amino acids. The ends were cut back, 4 bases at V and 0 bases at J, with 14 bases in the middle. Germline CDR1 and CDR2: SGHKS and YYEKEE (reference sequence). The CDR3 nucleotides read TGTGCCAGCAGCGCGACAAGTACCAGCTCCTACGAGCAGTACTTC. Encoded protein: CASSATSTSSYEQYF.

DNA of the CDR3: TGCGCCAGCAGCCAGGCGCCAGGAGTAGATCGCACCGGGGAGCTGTTTTTT. As protein: CASSQAPGVDRTGELFF. The chain has TRBV4-1 and TRBJ2-2; D unclear. Looked up from germline, CDR1 is MGHRA and CDR2 is YSYEKL. With 3 bases removed from V and 4 bases from J, the gap between germline ends came to 18 bases. There are 17 residues in the CDR3.

This chain joins TRBV28 and TRBJ1-1; the D is unclear. V was clipped by 2 bases and J by 3 bases, with 7 bases between them. The germline gives CDR1 MDHEN, CDR2 SYDVKM. The CDR3 has 13 residues. The CDR3 region has the DNA TGTGCCAGCAGTTTAATTCGGGACACTGAAGCTTTCTTT. Its protein is CASSLIRDTEAFF.

The CDR3 DNA follows: TGTGCTAGTGGTTTGTCCAGGGGGGACAGGGTCCAAGAGACCCAGTACTTC. This sequence encodes CASGLSRGDRVQETQYF. V is TRBV12-5 and J is TRBJ2-5; 9 nucleotides match TRBD1. V lost 2 bases, J lost 1 base, and 8 bases stayed unmatched. Germline V gene lookup returns CDR1 LGHNT and CDR2 FRNRAP. This CDR3 is built from 17 residues.

This rearrangement joins TRBV7-9 to TRBJ1-6; 10 bases match TRBD1. The CDR3 runs to 15 residues. CDR1 and CDR2 from the germline V gene are SEHNR and FQNEAQ (reference sequence). V lost 5 bases to trimming and J lost 9 bases; unmatched junction nucleotides: 7. CDR3 loop: CASSPPGQGTSPLHF. CDR3 bases: TGTGCCAGCAGCCCGCCGGGACAGGGGACTTCACCCCTCCACTTT. Drawing the rest from reference TRBV7-9 and TRBJ1-6, the complete variable domain is DTGVSQNPRHKITKRGQNVTFRCDPISEHNRLYWYRQTLGQGPEFLTYFQNEAQLEKSRLLSDRFSAERPKGSFSTLEIQRTEQGDSAMYLCASSPPGQGTSPLHFGNGTRLTVT.

Remarks on this clone: In the same sample, other DNA sequences code for this CDR3. The chain recombines TRBV11-2 with TRBJ2-7, with D perhaps TRBD1 (6 bases). The V end lost 0 bases, the J end lost 2 bases, and 11 bases lay between the germline ends. Germline-derived CDR1 and CDR2 are SGHAT and FQNNGV. This CDR3 region has 15 residues. The CDR3 coding sequence is TGTGCCAGCAGCTTAGATCGGACAGAGACCTACGAGCAGTACTTC. Its protein product is CASSLDRTETYEQYF.

V and J are TRBV28 and TRBJ2-2, with 13 nucleotides matching TRBD2. The CDR3 totals 16 residues. The V and J ends lost 8 bases and 3 bases, in that order; junction bases with no gene match: 6. The germline V gene encodes CDR1 MDHEN and CDR2 SYDVKM. For the CDR3, the DNA is TGTGCCAGCCAGGCGGGACTAGCGGGGTACACCGGGGAGCTGTTTTTT. Translating gives CASQAGLAGYTGELFF.

The chain uses TRBV5-1 and TRBJ2-5, with 14 bases identical to TRBD2. J gave up 2 bases and V 3 bases, and 3 bases lay outside the gene matches. Germline-derived CDR1 and CDR2 are SGHRS and YFSETQ. The CDR3 has 16 amino acids. The CDR3 here is CASSWGTSGRQETQYF. CDR3 DNA sequence: TGCGCCAGCAGCTGGGGGACTAGCGGGAGACAAGAGACCCAGTACTTC.

V is TRBV5-6 and J is TRBJ2-7, with 8 bases that match TRBD2. CDR3 length equals 19 residues. J was trimmed by 4 bases and V by 4 bases; bases with no gene match: 22. CDR1 and CDR2 (germline): SGHDT, YYEEEE. The CDR3 reads CASSPPPDGGGGPPYEQYF. The CDR3, as DNA: TGTGCCAGCAGCCCCCCCCCGGACGGGGGGGGAGGACCCCCTTACGAGCAGTACTTC.

The rearrangement joins TRBV28 to TRBJ1-1, with 7 bases lining up with TRBD1. From germline, CDR1 is MDHEN and CDR2 SYDVKM. The CDR3 covers 16 residues. Unmatched junction bases numbered 6, after V lost 1 base and J lost 1 base. The CDR3 region is CASSLLKTGKNTEAFF. The CDR3 bases are TGTGCCAGCAGTTTATTAAAGACAGGGAAGAACACTGAAGCTTTCTTT.

Only one count was recorded for this clone. The chain couples TRBV29-1 to TRBJ1-2, with D possibly matching TRBD1 (5 bases). The ends were cut back, 8 bases at V and 6 bases at J, with 19 bases in the middle. The CDR3 has 13 amino acids. In germline, CDR1 is SQVTM, CDR2 ANQGSEA. CDR3 nucleotide sequence: TGCAGCATCTCAGGGTTTCTGTATGATGGCTACACCTTC. Residues: CSISGFLYDGYTF.

This chain links TRBV5-1 with TRBJ2-7; 10 positions agree with TRBD2. Germline CDR1 is SGHRS and CDR2 is YFSETQ. This CDR3 has 15 residues. V trimming: 5 bases; J trimming: 5 bases; junction bases outside the gene matches: 10. The CDR3 sequence: CASRLAGIDKNEQYF. The CDR3 region has the DNA TGCGCCAGCAGACTAGCGGGGATAGATAAGAACGAGCAGTACTTC.

In this sample, this clone turned up once. This sequence joins TRBV28 and TRBJ1-3; the D gene is possibly TRBD1 (6 bases). There are 15 residues in the CDR3. The germline V and J ends were trimmed by 0 bases and 7 bases, with 13 bases remaining between them. Germline assignment: CDR1 MDHEN and CDR2 SYDVKM. CDR3 residues: CASSLWVGGDNTIYF. The DNA for the CDR3 is TGTGCCAGCAGTTTATGGGTCGGGGGCGATAACACCATATATTTT.

The chain couples TRBV5-5 to TRBJ1-4, with D uncertain. Germline-derived CDR1 and CDR2 are SGHKS and YYEKEE (reference sequence). The CDR3 consists of 13 residues. Trimming pared 6 bases from V and 8 bases from J, leaving 14 bases between. CDR3 region: CASTGSASEKLFF. CDR3 coding DNA: TGTGCCAGCACCGGGTCCGCCAGCGAAAAACTGTTTTTT. The entire variable domain, with the rest obtained from reference TRBV5-5 and TRBJ1-4, is as follows: DAGVTQSPTHLIKTRGQQVTLRCSPISGHKSVSWYQQVLGQGPQFIFQYYEKEERGRGNFPDRFSARQFPNYSSELNVNALLLGDSALYLCASTGSASEKLFFGSGTQLSVL.

This rearrangement joins TRBV29-1 to TRBJ2-1; D remains unclear. Germline CDR1 is SQVTM and CDR2 is ANQGSEA. Trimming took off 4 bases at V and 5 bases at J, with 6 bases between the two ends. The length of the CDR3 is 11 residues. CDR3 nucleotide sequence: TGCAGCGTTGTCGGCAACAATGAGCAGTTCTTC. It specifies CSVVGNNEQFF.

The sample holds many counts of this clone. The sample contains more than one DNA sequence encoding this CDR3. The CDR3 loop is CASSPRGRGGVDTEAFF. The CDR3 DNA is TGTGCCAGCAGTCCTCGGGGCAGGGGAGGGGTGGACACTGAAGCTTTCTTT. The rearrangement links TRBV27 to TRBJ1-1; D is possibly TRBD1 (6 bases). The germline gives CDR1 MNHEY, CDR2 SMNVEV (reference sequence). V lost 5 bases, J lost 3 bases, and 22 bases lay in between. The CDR3 is 17 residues long.

The chain employs TRBV7-9 and TRBJ2-7; 12 bases agree with TRBD1. This CDR3 has 17 residues. V lost 3 bases and J lost 7; bases outside the gene matches: 13. Germline CDR1 reads SEHNR; CDR2 reads FQNEAQ (reference sequence). CDR3 sequence reads: CASSFHLPGQGAYEQYF. CDR3 nucleotide sequence: TGTGCCAGCAGCTTTCACTTACCGGGACAGGGGGCATATGAGCAGTACTTC.

The rearrangement uses TRBV19 and TRBJ2-7; a weak D match, TRBD1 (5 bases). V was trimmed by 4 bases and J by 3 bases, leaving 16 bases between them. The V gene's germline CDR1 is LNHDA and CDR2 SQIVND (reference sequence). This CDR3 has 15 amino acids. The CDR3 region has the DNA TGTGCCAGTAGTAGTTGGGCCCAGGGTATCTACGAGCAGTACTTC. This gives the protein CASSSWAQGIYEQYF.

The chain employs TRBV10-3 and TRBJ2-7; 10 bases match TRBD2. The CDR3 consists of 15 residues. V lost 6 bases and J lost 6; bases outside the gene matches: 11. Germline CDR1 reads ENHRY; CDR2 reads SYGVKD. CDR3 protein: CAISREREGQSEQYF. The CDR3 region has the DNA TGTGCCATCAGCCGTGAGCGGGAGGGCCAGAGCGAGCAGTACTTC.

V is TRBV7-2 and J is TRBJ1-2; D may be TRBD1 (5 bases). With 5 bases removed from V and 4 bases from J, the gap between germline ends came to 14 bases. CDR1 is SGHTA and CDR2 is FQGNSA in the germline V gene. This CDR3 has 14 residues. CDR3 nucleotide sequence: TGTGCCAGCAGCCCAGGGAGCAGCGTCTATGGCTACACCTTC. Its protein is CASSPGSSVYGYTF.

V is TRBV6-5 and J is TRBJ2-2; no reliable D call. Germline V gives CDR1 MNHEY, CDR2 SVGAGI. The CDR3 length is 15 residues. V lost 6 bases and J 0 bases, leaving 11 bases between the germline ends. CDR3 nucleotides: TGTGCCAGCAGGCCGATAGGAACGAACACCGGGGAGCTGTTTTTT. It specifies CASRPIGTNTGELFF.

The J gene is TRBJ2-7, the V gene TRBV7-2; TRBD1 matches at 10 bases. The J segment lost 4 bases and the V segment lost 3 bases, leaving 9 bases of the junction unmatched. CDR1 SGHTA and CDR2 FQGNSA come from the germline V gene. CDR3 length equals 16 residues. CDR3 protein: CASSLTLGQGLYEQYF. The CDR3 DNA reads as TGTGCCAGCAGCTTGACCTTGGGACAGGGGTTGTACGAGCAGTACTTC.

The J gene is TRBJ2-7, the V gene TRBV4-2, with D tentatively TRBD2 (7 bases). The germline gives CDR1 LGHNA, CDR2 YNFKEQ. The length of the CDR3 is 17 residues. The V and J ends lost 0 bases and 3 bases respectively, with 18 bases between them. Here the CDR3 reads CASSQDSARGGVYEQYF. In DNA, the CDR3 is TGTGCCAGCAGCCAAGATTCGGCGAGGGGGGGCGTCTACGAGCAGTACTTC.

As DNA, the CDR3 is TGTGCCAGCAGTTTTCCCCGGGACAGGGGGATCTACGAGCAGTACTTC. It encodes CASSFPRDRGIYEQYF. The chain uses TRBV28 and TRBJ2-7; 11 positions agree with TRBD1. V gave up 3 bases and J gave up 3 bases; unmatched junction bases: 7. CDR1 MDHEN and CDR2 SYDVKM come from the germline V gene. This CDR3 region has 16 residues.